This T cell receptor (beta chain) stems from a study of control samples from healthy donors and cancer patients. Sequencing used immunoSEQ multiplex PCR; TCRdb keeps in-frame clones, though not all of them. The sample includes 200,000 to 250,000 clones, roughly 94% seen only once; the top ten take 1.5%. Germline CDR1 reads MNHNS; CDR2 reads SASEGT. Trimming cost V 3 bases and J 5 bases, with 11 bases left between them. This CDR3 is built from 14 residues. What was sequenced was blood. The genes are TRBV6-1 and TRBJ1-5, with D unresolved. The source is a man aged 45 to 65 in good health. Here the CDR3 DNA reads TGTGCCAGCAGTGAGATAGACGGGTATCAGCCCCAGCATTTT. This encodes CASSEIDGYQPQHF.